One sample yielded the 6 T cell receptor beta chains listed below, sequenced in a study of patients and donors after allogeneic stem cell transplantation. TCRdb re-called the RT-PCR reads with MiXCR, one entry per CDR3 protein. This table holds about 960,000 distinct CDR3 sequences, more than 15% found once. Sample: blood, either unsorted or a sorted T cell fraction (not recorded which). These receptors were obtained from a human donor who was either an allogeneic HSCT recipient or a stem cell or donor lymphocyte infusion donor (not recorded which). It is not recorded whose cells these are; they may come from a transplant donor.

There are a few counts of this clonotype. The chain uses TRBV24-1 and TRBJ2-4; D is uncertain. Germline lookup yields CDR1 KGHDR and CDR2 SFDVKD. Trimming left V 4 bases short and J 6 bases short, with 9 bases between. The length of the CDR3 is 13 residues. CDR3 bases: TGTGCCACCAGTGAACCGGGCCTAAACATTCAGTACTTC. It translates to CATSEPGLNIQYF.

This clonotype was recorded once. The chain has TRBV4-1 and TRBJ1-1; perhaps TRBD1 as D (5 bases). The length of the CDR3 is 15 residues. Germline V gene sequence: CDR1 MGHRA, CDR2 YSYEKL. The V end lost 1 base, the J end lost 1 base, and 10 bases lay between the germline ends. CDR3 amino acids: CASSQASGGNTEAFF. CDR3 coding DNA: TGCGCCAGCAGCCAAGCCTCCGGGGGGAACACTGAAGCTTTCTTT.

The rearrangement uses TRBV4-1 and TRBJ2-1; D is tentatively TRBD1 or TRBD2 (7 bases each). Trimming cost V 1 base and J 7 bases, with 23 bases left between them. CDR1 is MGHRA and CDR2 is YSYEKL in the germline V gene. The CDR3 has 18 amino acids. CDR3 sequence: CASSQAIPGRGQRNEQFF. For the CDR3, the DNA is TGCGCCAGCAGCCAAGCTATCCCAGGGAGGGGGCAAAGGAATGAGCAGTTCTTC.

This clonotype occurred a few times. The chain couples TRBV29-1 to TRBJ1-1, with 10 bases lining up with TRBD1. Trimming at V came to 7 bases and at J to 2 bases, leaving 4 bases not matched to a gene. Germline CDR1 and CDR2: SQVTM and ANQGSEA. The CDR3 contains 13 residues. The CDR3 nucleotides are TGCAGCGCTGGGGACAGGGGAAACACTGAAGCTTTCTTT. Residues: CSAGDRGNTEAFF.

At least ten counts were recorded for this clonotype. The genes are TRBV5-6 and TRBJ2-3; 7 positions agree with TRBD1. Germline V gene lookup returns CDR1 SGHDT and CDR2 YYEEEE. The length of the CDR3 is 16 residues. V was pared by 6 bases and J by 1 base, with 11 bases of the junction left unmatched. The CDR3 region is CASILTGTVRTDTQYF. The CDR3 DNA sequence: TGTGCCAGCATCCTGACCGGGACAGTTCGCACAGATACGCAGTATTTT. The variable domain in full, completed from reference TRBV5-6 and TRBJ2-3, reads DAGVTQSPTHLIKTRGQQVTLRCSPKSGHDTVSWYQQALGQGPQFIFQYYEEEERQRGNFPDRFSGHQFPNYSSELNVNALLLGDSALYLCASILTGTVRTDTQYFGPGTRLTVL.

This clonotype was counted a few times. The rearrangement joins TRBV4-1 to TRBJ2-1; 12 nucleotides line up with TRBD1. CDR3 size: 17 residues. Germline assignment: CDR1 MGHRA and CDR2 YSYEKL. With V trimmed by 5 bases and J by 4 bases, 9 bases remained unmatched. The CDR3 loop reads CASSAGTGGDRYNEQFF. The DNA for the CDR3 is TGCGCCAGCAGCGCCGGGACAGGGGGCGATCGATACAATGAGCAGTTCTTC.